The clone carrying this T cell receptor (beta chain) has ten or more counts. This entry belongs to a study of identical twins. Template switching added a universal primer site; cDNA carried unique molecular identifiers. TCRdb fed the 5' RACE reads into MiXCR, producing one record per CDR3 protein. Here the sample spans approximately 280,000 distinct CDR3 sequences, approximately 8% being singletons. Looked up from germline, CDR1 is KGHSH and CDR2 is LQKENI. V was clipped by 5 bases and J by 6 bases; unmatched bases: 12. The CDR3 length is 15 residues. The same specimen was also included in a second study, on yellow fever vaccine responses in identical twins.

The sample taken for sequencing was memory (CD45RO+) T cells sorted from blood. This chain links TRBV18 with TRBJ2-7; 8 bases align to TRBD1. This sequence originates from a young woman in good health. CDR3 residues: CASSSPDRGSGEQYF. CDR3 in DNA: TGTGCCAGCTCATCCCCAGACAGGGGTAGTGGCGAGCAGTACTTC.